This T cell receptor (beta chain) derives from a study of blood T cell repertoires in COVID-19. Generated by immunoSEQ multiplex PCR, the TCRdb table keeps only in-frame clones and is missing some. The data show about 290,000 clones, with around 90% seen just once and 1.5% to 2% held by the top ten. V was cut by 5 bases and J by 0 bases, with 9 bases left in between. Germline CDR1 SGHRS, CDR2 YFSETQ. The CDR3 has 13 residues. The sequence was obtained from a woman aged 40 to 49 who had recovered from COVID-19. V is TRBV5-1 and J is TRBJ2-7; perhaps TRBD2 as D (5 bases). The sequenced sample consisted of PBMCs or T cells enriched from blood (not recorded which). This CDR3 is CASRRADSYEQYF. DNA of the CDR3: TGCGCCAGCAGGAGGGCAGACTCCTACGAGCAGTACTTC.